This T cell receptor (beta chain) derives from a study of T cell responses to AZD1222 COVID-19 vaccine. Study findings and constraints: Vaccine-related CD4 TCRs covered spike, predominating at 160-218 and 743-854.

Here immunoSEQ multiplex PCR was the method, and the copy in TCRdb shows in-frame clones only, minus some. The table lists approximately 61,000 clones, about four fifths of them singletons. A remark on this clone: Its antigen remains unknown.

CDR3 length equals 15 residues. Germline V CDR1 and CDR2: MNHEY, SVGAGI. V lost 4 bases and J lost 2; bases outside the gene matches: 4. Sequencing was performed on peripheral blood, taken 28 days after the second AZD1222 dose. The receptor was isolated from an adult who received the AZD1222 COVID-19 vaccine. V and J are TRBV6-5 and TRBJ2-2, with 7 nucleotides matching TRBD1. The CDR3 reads CASSSGTVNTGELFF. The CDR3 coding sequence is TGTGCCAGCAGTTCCGGGACAGTAAACACCGGGGAGCTGTTTTTT.